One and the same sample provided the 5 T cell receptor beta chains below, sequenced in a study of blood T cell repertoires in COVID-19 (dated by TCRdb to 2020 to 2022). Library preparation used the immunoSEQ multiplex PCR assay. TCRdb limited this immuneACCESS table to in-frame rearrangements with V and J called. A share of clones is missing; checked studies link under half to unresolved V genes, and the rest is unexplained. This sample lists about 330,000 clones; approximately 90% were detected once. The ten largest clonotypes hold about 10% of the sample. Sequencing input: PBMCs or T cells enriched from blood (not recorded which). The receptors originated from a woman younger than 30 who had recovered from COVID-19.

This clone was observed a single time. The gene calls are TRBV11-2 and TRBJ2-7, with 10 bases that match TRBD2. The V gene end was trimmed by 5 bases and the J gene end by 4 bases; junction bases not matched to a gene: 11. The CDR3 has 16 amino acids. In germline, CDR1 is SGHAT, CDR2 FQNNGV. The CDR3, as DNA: TGTGCCAGCAGCACCATAGGGGGGACTAGCGTATACGAGCAGTACTTC. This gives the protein CASSTIGGTSVYEQYF. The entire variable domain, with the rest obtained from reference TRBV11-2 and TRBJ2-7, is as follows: EAGVAQSPRYKIIEKRQSVAFWCNPISGHATLYWYQQILGQGPKLLIQFQNNGVVDDSQLPKDRFSAERLKGVDSTLKIQPAKLEDSAVYLCASSTIGGTSVYEQYFGPGTRLTVT.

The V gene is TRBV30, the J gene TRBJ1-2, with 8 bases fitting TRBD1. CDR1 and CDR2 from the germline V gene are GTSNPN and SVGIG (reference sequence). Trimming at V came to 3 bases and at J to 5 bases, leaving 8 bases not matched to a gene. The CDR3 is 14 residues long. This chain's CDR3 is CAWRDRVAQYGYTF. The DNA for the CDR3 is TGTGCCTGGAGGGACAGGGTCGCTCAGTATGGCTACACCTTC.

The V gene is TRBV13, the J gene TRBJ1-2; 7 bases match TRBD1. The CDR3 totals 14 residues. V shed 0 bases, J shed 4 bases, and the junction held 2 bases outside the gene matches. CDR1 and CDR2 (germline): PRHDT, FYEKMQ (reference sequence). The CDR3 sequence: CASSLGQGTYGYTF. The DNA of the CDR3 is TGTGCCAGCAGCTTAGGACAGGGGACCTATGGCTACACCTTC. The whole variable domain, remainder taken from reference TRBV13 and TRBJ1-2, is AAGVIQSPRHLIKEKRETATLKCYPIPRHDTVYWYQQGPGQDPQFLISFYEKMQSDKGSIPDRFSAQQFSDYHSELNMSSLELGDSALYFCASSLGQGTYGYTFGSGTRLTVV.

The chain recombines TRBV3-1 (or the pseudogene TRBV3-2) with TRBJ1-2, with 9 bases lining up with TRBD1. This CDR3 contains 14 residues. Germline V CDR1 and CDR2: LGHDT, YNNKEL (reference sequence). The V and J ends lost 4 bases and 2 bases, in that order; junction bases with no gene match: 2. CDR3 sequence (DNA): TGTGCCAGCAGCCTGACAGGGGGGAACTATGGCTACACCTTC. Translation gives CASSLTGGNYGYTF.

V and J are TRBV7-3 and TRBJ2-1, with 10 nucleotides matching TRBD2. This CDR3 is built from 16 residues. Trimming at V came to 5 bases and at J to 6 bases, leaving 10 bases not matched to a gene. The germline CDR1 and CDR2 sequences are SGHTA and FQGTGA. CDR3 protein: CASSQSVLAGVNEQFF. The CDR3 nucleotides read TGTGCCAGCAGCCAATCAGTCCTAGCGGGAGTCAATGAGCAGTTCTTC. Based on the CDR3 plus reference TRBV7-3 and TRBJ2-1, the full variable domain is GAGVSQTPSNKVTEKGKYVELRCDPISGHTALYWYRQSLGQGPEFLIYFQGTGAADDSGLPNDRFFAVRPEGSVSTLKIQRTERGDSAVYLCASSQSVLAGVNEQFFGPGTRLTVL.